One T cell receptor beta chain is described in this entry. Its antigen is undetermined. These data come from a study of vaccination and CD4 T cells after COVID-19. Study details: Overlapping spike peptides of SARS-CoV-2, HCoV-NL63, HCoV-OC43 and HCoV-229E stimulated the cells.

Germline values: CDR1 KGHSH, CDR2 LQKENI. The ends were cut back, 6 bases at V and 0 bases at J, with 18 bases in the middle. The CDR3 is made up of 17 amino acids. Noted treatment: roughly 10-day PBMC culture with coronavirus spike peptide pools or control peptides (ViraFEST assay). The unexposed donor's CD4+ T cells were collected before the COVID-19 pandemic (2011-2018). An Oncomine TCR Beta short-read assay was used to sequence the DNA from cultured CD4+ T cells. Extraction of genomic DNA was performed on cultured CD4+ T cells. TCRdb re-called the PCR reads through MiXCR, storing one row per CDR3 protein. The sample has 8,000 to 10,000 distinct CDR3 sequences, roughly 27% seen once.

The TCR sequence derives from a human donor in good health. Sequencing was performed on CD4+ T cells from blood, cultured in vitro. The V and J genes are TRBV18 and TRBJ1-5; a weak D match, TRBD1 (6 bases). The CDR3 region is CASSLKATGNSNQPQHF. CDR3 coding DNA: TGTGCCAGCTCGCTGAAAGCTACAGGGAATAGCAATCAGCCCCAGCATTTT. The full variable domain, completed using reference TRBV18 and TRBJ1-5, is NAGVMQNPRHLVRRRGQEARLRCSPMKGHSHVYWYRQLPEEGLKFMVYLQKENIIDESGMPKERFSAEFPKEGPSILRIQQVVRGDSAAYFCASSLKATGNSNQPQHFGDGTRLSIL.